This T cell receptor (beta chain) was profiled in a study of shared clonotypes between healthy human individuals. Study information: Per-donor plates numbered three CD4 naive, three CD4 memory, two CD8 naive and one CD8 memory.

Researchers partitioned CD4+ cells into CD45RA+ naive and CD45RA-negative memory subsets. Assay: immunoSEQ multiplex PCR; the TCRdb copy retains only in-frame clones and omits some. The sample includes some 2,500,000 clones, approximately 93% of them seen just once. The CDR3 totals 16 residues. V shed 3 bases and J 0 bases; nucleotides not matched to a gene: 6. From germline, CDR1 is SGHNT and CDR2 YYREEE (reference sequence). The material sequenced was naive CD4+ T cells from PBMCs. The sample's subset: CD45RA+ positively selected. The V gene is TRBV5-4, the J gene TRBJ1-3, with 7 bases aligning to TRBD1. The sequence was collected from a man aged 18 to 29 in good health. Some clones in this sample may be carry-over from other donors' samples. This CDR3 is CASSSDRTYSGNTIYF. CDR3 bases: TGTGCCAGCAGCTCGGACAGGACCTACTCTGGAAACACCATATATTTT.